Listed here is a single TCR beta chain. This sample is part of a study of blood T cell repertoires in COVID-19. Measured with immunoSEQ multiplex PCR; TCRdb has only the in-frame clones, and not every one. The sample shows roughly 250,000 clones, about 88% of them seen only once. Input material: peripheral blood. This sequence was found in a woman in her thirties or forties who had recovered from COVID-19.

CDR3 amino acids: CASAGASYGYTF. CDR3 coding DNA: TGTGCCAGTGCAGGGGCGAGCTATGGCTACACCTTC. The J gene is TRBJ1-2, the V gene TRBV19; D is perhaps TRBD1 (6 bases). The V end lost 8 bases, the J end lost 4 bases, and 11 bases lay between the germline ends. Germline assignment: CDR1 LNHDA and CDR2 SQIVND (reference sequence). The CDR3 contains 12 residues.